This T cell receptor beta chain was recorded in a study of T cells in Graves' hyperthyroidism and ophthalmopathy. Study-level background: Peripheral blood was secured at the point of initial diagnosis, before any treatment.

Germline loops: CDR1 MGHRA, CDR2 YSYEKL. V was trimmed by 0 bases and J by 0 bases, leaving 14 bases between them. This CDR3 region has 17 residues. Regions amplified from RNA transcripts were the TCR beta CDR3 regions. Using the HTBI primer set, a first-round RT-PCR was run on the TCR CDR3. TCRdb reprocessed the multiplex PCR reads with MiXCR, giving one entry per CDR3 protein. The sample has some 460,000 distinct CDR3 sequences; more than 15% are singletons. Graves' hyperthyroidism was deemed stable absent ophthalmopathy progression within 18 months. The material sequenced was blood. The sequence was collected from a young woman with Graves' hyperthyroidism. The chain couples TRBV4-1 to TRBJ1-1; no firm D call. CDR3 DNA: TGCGCCAGCAGCCAAGACCCTCTTGCCGGGATGAACACTGAAGCTTTCTTT. It yields the protein CASSQDPLAGMNTEAFF.